This T cell receptor beta chain was identified in a study of cytomegalovirus exposure and HLA in healthy donors. Concerning this clone itself: The antigen is not known.

Points from the study as a whole: Testing in vitro showed a few CMV-associated chains specific for CMV antigens.

The PCR was carried out with 60 Vbeta primers and 13 Jbeta primers. The protocol was immunoSEQ multiplex PCR, while the TCRdb copy is restricted to in-frame clones and leaves out a portion. In the table there are about 130,000 clones, 79% of which are singletons. The length of the CDR3 is 16 residues. V lost 8 bases, J lost 3 bases, and 14 bases stayed unmatched. CDR1 is SGHAT, CDR2 FQDESV, per germline (reference sequence). Material: PBMCs. The chain links TRBV11-1 to TRBJ1-1, with 8 bases that match TRBD1. This sequence originates from a man in his forties in good health and CMV-seropositive. Written as DNA, the CDR3 is TGTGCCAGCTTATCGGAGCAGGGGGCATTGTACACTGAAGCTTTCTTT. Encoded protein: CASLSEQGALYTEAFF.